The clone carrying this T cell receptor (beta chain) was detected many times. Alpha- and beta-chain coverage of first-strand cDNA came from TRAV- and TRBV-specific primers. With a constant-region primer and a V-primer adapter, TCRs were subjected to around 18 PCR cycles of amplification. Through in vitro transcription, the mRNA that had been isolated was amplified. TCRdb itself ran the reads through MiXCR, one entry per CDR3 protein. The data hold approximately 84,000 distinct CDR3 sequences, with 15% to 20% observed a single time. This CDR3 spans 13 amino acids. Germline V CDR1 and CDR2: SEHNR, FQNEAQ (reference sequence). V lost 5 bases and J 7 bases, leaving 14 bases between the germline ends. This sample was included in a study of low-dose radiotherapy and immunotherapy resistance in tumors. At the level of the study: Doses delivered to Cohort 2 were 1 Gy per fraction every two weeks, amounting to 13 Gy over 26 weeks. Patients were given intravenous nivolumab 240 mg every two weeks plus ipilimumab 1 mg/kg every six weeks.

Stated time point: before trial treatment. The donors' treatment consisted of nivolumab, ipilimumab, aspirin, low-dose cyclophosphamide and low-dose radiotherapy. The source of this sequence is a male donor with prostate cancer. Source: PBMCs, taken before treatment. This chain uses TRBV7-9 with TRBJ1-2; no clear D gene. The CDR3 protein is CASSIPRYPGYTF. For the CDR3, the DNA is TGTGCCAGCAGCATACCGAGGTACCCTGGCTACACCTTC.